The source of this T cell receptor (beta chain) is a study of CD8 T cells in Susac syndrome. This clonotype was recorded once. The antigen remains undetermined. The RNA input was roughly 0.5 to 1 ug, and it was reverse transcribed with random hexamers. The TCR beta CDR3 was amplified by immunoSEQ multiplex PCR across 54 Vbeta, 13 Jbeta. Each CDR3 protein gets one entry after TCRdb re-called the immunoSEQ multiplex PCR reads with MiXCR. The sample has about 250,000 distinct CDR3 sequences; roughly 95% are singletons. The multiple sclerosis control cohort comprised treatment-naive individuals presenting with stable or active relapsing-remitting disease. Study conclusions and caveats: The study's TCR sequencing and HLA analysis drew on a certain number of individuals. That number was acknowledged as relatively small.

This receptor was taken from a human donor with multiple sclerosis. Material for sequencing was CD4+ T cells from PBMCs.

CDR3 residues: CATSEMGQAETQYF. The CDR3 nucleotides are TGTGCCACCAGTGAGATGGGACAGGCTGAGACCCAGTACTTC. V is TRBV24-1 and J is TRBJ2-5; 8 bases are a match to TRBD1. In germline, CDR1 is KGHDR, CDR2 SFDVKD. The V and J ends lost 4 bases and 5 bases, in that order; junction bases with no gene match: 5. This CDR3 contains 14 residues.